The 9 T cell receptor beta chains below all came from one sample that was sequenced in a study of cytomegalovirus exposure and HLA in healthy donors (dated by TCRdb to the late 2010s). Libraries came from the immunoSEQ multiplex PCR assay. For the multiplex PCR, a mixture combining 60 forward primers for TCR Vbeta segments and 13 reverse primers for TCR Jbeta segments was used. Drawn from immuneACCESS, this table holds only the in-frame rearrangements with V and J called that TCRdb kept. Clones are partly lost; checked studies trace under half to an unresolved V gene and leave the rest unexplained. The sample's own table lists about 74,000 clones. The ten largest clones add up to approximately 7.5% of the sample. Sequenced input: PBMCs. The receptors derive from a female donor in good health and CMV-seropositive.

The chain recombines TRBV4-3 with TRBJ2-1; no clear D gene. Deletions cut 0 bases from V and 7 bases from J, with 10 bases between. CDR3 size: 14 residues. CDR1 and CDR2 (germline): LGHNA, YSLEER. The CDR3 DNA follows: TGCGCCAGCAGCCAAGATCTGAGCATTAATGAGCAGTTCTTC. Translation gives CASSQDLSINEQFF.

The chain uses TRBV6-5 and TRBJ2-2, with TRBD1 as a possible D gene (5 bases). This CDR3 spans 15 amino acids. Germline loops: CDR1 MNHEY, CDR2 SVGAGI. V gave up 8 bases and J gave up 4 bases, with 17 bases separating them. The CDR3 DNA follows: TGTGCCAGCTGTCGCGGCAGGGCAGGCACCGGGGAGCTGTTTTTT. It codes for CASCRGRAGTGELFF.

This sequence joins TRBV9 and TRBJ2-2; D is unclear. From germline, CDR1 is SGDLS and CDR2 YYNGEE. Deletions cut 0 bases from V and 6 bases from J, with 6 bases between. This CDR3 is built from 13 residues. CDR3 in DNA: TGTGCCAGCAGCGTAGTCGGTGCCGGGGAGCTGTTTTTT. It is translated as CASSVVGAGELFF.

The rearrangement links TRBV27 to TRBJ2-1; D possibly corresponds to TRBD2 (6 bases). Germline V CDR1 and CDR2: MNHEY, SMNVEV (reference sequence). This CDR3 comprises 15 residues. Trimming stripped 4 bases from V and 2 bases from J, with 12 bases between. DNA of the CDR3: TGTGCCAGCAGTTGGGAGGCCCCGACCTACAATGAGCAGTTCTTC. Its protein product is CASSWEAPTYNEQFF.

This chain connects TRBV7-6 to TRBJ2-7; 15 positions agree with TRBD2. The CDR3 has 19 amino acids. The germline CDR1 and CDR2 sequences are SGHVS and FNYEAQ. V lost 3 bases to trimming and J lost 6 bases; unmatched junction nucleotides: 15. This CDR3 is CASSLFGGTSGGFISEQYF. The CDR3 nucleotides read TGTGCCAGCAGCTTGTTTGGCGGGACTAGCGGGGGGTTTATCTCCGAGCAGTACTTC.

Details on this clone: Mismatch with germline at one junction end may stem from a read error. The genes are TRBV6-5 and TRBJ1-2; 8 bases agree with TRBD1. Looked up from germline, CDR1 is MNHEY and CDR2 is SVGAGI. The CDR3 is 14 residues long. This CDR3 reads CASTKTPGTGEWNF. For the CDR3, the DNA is TGTGCCAGCACTAAAACGCCCGGGACAGGAGAGTGGAACTTC.

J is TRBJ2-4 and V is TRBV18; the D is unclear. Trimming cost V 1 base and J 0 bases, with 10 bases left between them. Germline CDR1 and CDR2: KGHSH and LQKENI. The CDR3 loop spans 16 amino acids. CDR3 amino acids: CASSPQPLVAKNIQYF. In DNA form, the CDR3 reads TGTGCCAGCTCACCACAACCTTTAGTAGCCAAAAACATTCAGTACTTC. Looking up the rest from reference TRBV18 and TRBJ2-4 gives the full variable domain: NAGVMQNPRHLVRRRGQEARLRCSPMKGHSHVYWYRQLPEEGLKFMVYLQKENIIDESGMPKERFSAEFPKEGPSILRIQQVVRGDSAAYFCASSPQPLVAKNIQYFGAGTRLSVL.

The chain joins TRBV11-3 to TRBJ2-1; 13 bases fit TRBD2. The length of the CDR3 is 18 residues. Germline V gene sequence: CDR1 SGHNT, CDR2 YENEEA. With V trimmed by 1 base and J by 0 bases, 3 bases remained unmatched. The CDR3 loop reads CASSLGTSGGSSYNEQFF. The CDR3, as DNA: TGTGCCAGCAGCTTAGGGACTAGCGGGGGCAGCTCCTACAATGAGCAGTTCTTC.

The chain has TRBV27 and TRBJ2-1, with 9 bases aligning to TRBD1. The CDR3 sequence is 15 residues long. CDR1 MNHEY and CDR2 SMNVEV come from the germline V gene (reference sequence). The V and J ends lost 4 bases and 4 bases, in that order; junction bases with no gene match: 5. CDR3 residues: CASSSDRGAYNEQFF. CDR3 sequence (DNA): TGTGCCAGCAGTTCTGACAGGGGGGCGTACAATGAGCAGTTCTTC.